This passage covers 10 T cell receptor beta chains from one sample sequenced in a study of cytomegalovirus exposure and HLA in healthy donors. Both 60 Vbeta primers and 13 Jbeta primers went into the PCR. The method was immunoSEQ multiplex PCR; TCRdb's version includes in-frame clones alone and lacks a portion of them. The table has about 120,000 clones, 15% seen once. The sequencing input was PBMCs. The receptors were gathered from a woman under 30 in good health and CMV-seronegative.

This chain joins TRBV5-6 and TRBJ1-1; perhaps TRBD1 as D (5 bases). V was shortened by 0 bases and J by 4 bases, with 13 bases between the two germline ends. Germline values: CDR1 SGHDT, CDR2 YYEEEE. The CDR3 has 15 residues. CDR3 loop: CASSLVGDGGTEAFF. In DNA form, the CDR3 reads TGTGCCAGCAGCTTGGTCGGGGACGGGGGCACTGAAGCTTTCTTT.

The table lists this clone with a few counts. The DNA for the CDR3 is TGTGCCAGCAGCCAAGGGGTTGGGTTAGCTTTCTTT. This sequence encodes CASSQGVGLAFF. This chain uses TRBV11-2 with TRBJ1-1; weak D call: TRBD1 (5 bases). This CDR3 has 12 residues. The V end lost 5 bases, the J end lost 10 bases, and 14 bases lay between the germline ends. Germline V gene data show CDR1 as SGHAT and CDR2 as FQNNGV.

This clone was observed a handful of times. The chain carries TRBV30 and TRBJ1-2; TRBD1 aligns across 11 bases. The germline V gene encodes CDR1 GTSNPN and CDR2 SVGIG (reference sequence). V was pared by 4 bases and J by 4 bases, with 11 bases of the junction left unmatched. The CDR3 length is 16 residues. The CDR3 protein is CAWTLEGDRGSYGYTF. The CDR3 bases are TGTGCCTGGACCCTCGAAGGGGACAGGGGGTCCTATGGCTACACCTTC.

V usage is TRBV5-1 and J usage is TRBJ2-6; no clear D. Trimming took off 0 bases at V and 0 bases at J, with 13 bases between the two ends. The CDR3 contains 18 residues. CDR1 SGHRS and CDR2 YFSETQ come from the germline V gene. In nucleotides, the CDR3 is TGCGCCAGCAGCTTGGACGGAGCTCATAGCTCTGGGGCCAACGTCCTGACTTTC. This codes for CASSLDGAHSSGANVLTF.

The chain couples TRBV28 to TRBJ2-3; no reliable D call. This CDR3 has 14 amino acids. The ends were cut back, 2 bases at V and 0 bases at J, with 6 bases in the middle. Germline CDR1 is MDHEN and CDR2 is SYDVKM. CDR3 protein: CASSLGPSTDTQYF. As DNA, the CDR3 is TGTGCCAGCAGTTTAGGGCCTAGCACAGATACGCAGTATTTT.

The chain has TRBV6-1 and TRBJ1-5; no clear D. Germline loops: CDR1 MNHNS, CDR2 SASEGT. The CDR3 totals 14 residues. V gave up 6 bases and J gave up 1 base, with 10 bases separating them. This CDR3 reads CASSTPESNQPQHF. The DNA for the CDR3 is TGTGCCAGCAGCACCCCCGAGAGCAATCAGCCCCAGCATTTT.

V and J are TRBV30 and TRBJ1-4; possible D gene TRBD1, 6 bases. CDR1 and CDR2 from the germline V gene are GTSNPN and SVGIG (reference sequence). The CDR3 totals 15 residues. V lost 5 bases, J lost 8 bases, and 21 bases lay in between. Written as DNA, the CDR3 is TGTGCCTGGGAAGTATACAGGGCCCAAGTAGAAAAACTGTTTTTT. Its translation: CAWEVYRAQVEKLFF. Full variable domain (remainder filled in from reference TRBV30 and TRBJ1-4): SQTIHQWPATLVQPVGSPLSLECTVEGTSNPNLYWYRQAAGRGLQLLFYSVGIGQISSEVPQNLSASRPQDRQFILSSKKLLLSDSGFYLCAWEVYRAQVEKLFFGSGTQLSVL.

To note about this clone: Other DNA sequences from this sample encode an identical CDR3 as well. This sequence joins TRBV15 and TRBJ1-5; a possible D gene is TRBD1 (5 bases). Trimming shortened V by 5 bases and J by 2 bases, and 10 bases separated the two germline ends. CDR3 length: 14 amino acids. Germline V gives CDR1 LNHNV, CDR2 YYDKDF (reference sequence). For the CDR3, the DNA is TGTGCCACCAGCTCCGGAGGGGGCAATCAGCCCCAGCATTTT. Translation gives CATSSGGGNQPQHF.

The rearrangement links TRBV19 to TRBJ1-5, with 9 bases identical to TRBD1. Germline CDR1 LNHDA, CDR2 SQIVND (reference sequence). The J segment lost 1 base and the V segment lost 7 bases, leaving 5 bases of the junction unmatched. This CDR3 has 15 residues. CDR3 sequence: CASTLQGASNQPQHF. The DNA of the CDR3 is TGTGCCAGTACTCTACAGGGGGCGAGCAATCAGCCCCAGCATTTT.

This clone has more than one count but fewer than ten. The chain couples TRBV15 to TRBJ2-7; 7 positions agree with TRBD2. The junction had 9 bases not matched to a gene; V was cut back by 0 bases and J by 7 bases. This CDR3 contains 15 residues. Germline assignment: CDR1 LNHNV and CDR2 YYDKDF (reference sequence). The CDR3 bases are TGTGCCACCAGCAGAGACTCCCCACGAGCGGGGGAGCAGTACTTC. Protein: CATSRDSPRAGEQYF.